These 7 T cell receptor beta chains were all obtained from the same sample, sequenced in a study of blood T cell repertoires in COVID-19. This table comes from immunoSEQ multiplex PCR, and its TCRdb copy is limited to in-frame clones, with some not included. The profile shows roughly 24,000 clones, 75% to 85% of them singletons. The sample comprised peripheral blood. The receptors originated from an elderly man with active or convalescent COVID-19.

This chain joins TRBV5-5 and TRBJ2-5; TRBD2 matches at 12 bases. The CDR3 extends over 17 amino acids. Trimming took 3 bases from V and 4 from J; bases not matched to a gene: 10. Germline V gene data show CDR1 as SGHKS and CDR2 as YYEKEE (reference sequence). This chain's CDR3 is CASSSIKTSGSPETQYF. CDR3 in DNA: TGTGCCAGCAGCTCAATTAAGACTAGCGGGAGCCCAGAGACCCAGTACTTC.

This rearrangement joins TRBV6-2 or TRBV6-3 to TRBJ1-1; D remains ambiguous. The CDR3 runs 12 residues. Germline V lookup: CDR1 MNHEY, CDR2 SVGEGT. Trimming took off 2 bases at V and 13 bases at J, with 14 bases between the two ends. DNA of the CDR3: TGTGCCAGCAGTTACCGGGCCGGTGGAGGTTTCTTT. Translation gives CASSYRAGGGFF.

CDR3 sequence: CASSPFVGTGVVGTDTQYF. CDR3 DNA sequence: TGTGCCAGCAGCCCATTCGTGGGGACAGGGGTCGTTGGCACAGATACGCAGTATTTT. The V call is TRBV5-6, the J call TRBJ2-3; 10 nucleotides match TRBD1. The CDR3 is 19 amino acids. The trim removed 4 bases at V and 1 base at J, leaving 15 bases unmatched. CDR1 is SGHDT and CDR2 is YYEEEE in the germline V gene.

The V call is TRBV20-1, the J call TRBJ2-3, with TRBD2 matching over 9 bases. Germline V CDR1 and CDR2: DFQATT, SNEGSKA (reference sequence). The CDR3 totals 16 residues. J lost 4 bases, V lost 3 bases, and 11 bases had no gene match. This chain's CDR3 is CSASRAGLAGPDTQYF. CDR3 in DNA: TGCAGTGCTAGTCGCGCCGGGCTAGCGGGACCAGATACGCAGTATTTT.

The J gene is TRBJ2-1, the V gene TRBV15, with TRBD2 matching over 10 bases. Germline V CDR1 and CDR2: LNHNV, YYDKDF (reference sequence). The CDR3 spans 16 residues. V gave up 1 base and J gave up 9 bases; unmatched junction bases: 9. CDR3 sequence reads: CATSRGSGRAVVEQFF. Here the CDR3 DNA reads TGTGCCACCAGCAGAGGGAGCGGGAGGGCCGTAGTTGAGCAGTTCTTC.

This clone was observed a handful of times. The chain employs TRBV27 and TRBJ1-1, with no clear D. Germline CDR1 is MNHEY and CDR2 is SMNVEV (reference sequence). Trimming shortened V by 6 bases and J by 6 bases, and 14 bases separated the two germline ends. The CDR3 is 13 amino acids. In DNA form, the CDR3 reads TGTGCCAGCAGCCCCCGGATGGCGGCTGAAGCTTTCTTT. This codes for CASSPRMAAEAFF.

V is TRBV4-3 and J is TRBJ2-7; possible D gene TRBD2, 6 bases. The CDR3 contains 16 residues. Germline V lookup: CDR1 LGHNA, CDR2 YSLEER. Trimming stripped 10 bases from V and 3 bases from J, with 25 bases between. The CDR3 nucleotides read TGCGCCATCCAAACCGGGACTGAAAAAAGATTCTACGAGCAGTACTTC. Its protein product is CAIQTGTEKRFYEQYF.